One sample yielded the 21 T cell receptor beta chains listed below, sequenced in a study of blood T cell repertoires in COVID-19. Sequencing used immunoSEQ multiplex PCR; TCRdb keeps in-frame clones, though not all of them. This sample has tens of thousands of clones, with 85% to 90% found just once. Sequenced material: peripheral blood. The receptors originated from a man in his 70s with acute or convalescent COVID-19.

This clone was observed once. The chain joins TRBV11-3 to TRBJ2-1, with D perhaps matching TRBD1 (5 bases). The germline V and J ends were trimmed by 3 bases and 0 bases, with 9 bases remaining between them. Germline lookup yields CDR1 SGHNT and CDR2 YENEEA. The CDR3 runs 15 residues. The DNA of the CDR3 is TGTGCCAGCAGCTTGACAGCTAGCTCCTACAATGAGCAGTTCTTC. Translation gives CASSLTASSYNEQFF. Looking up the rest from reference TRBV11-3 and TRBJ2-1 gives the full variable domain: EAGVVQSPRYKIIEKKQPVAFWCNPISGHNTLYWYLQNLGQGPELLIRYENEEAVDDSQLPKDRFSAERLKGVDSTLKIQPAELGDSAVYLCASSLTASSYNEQFFGPGTRLTVL.

The CDR3 DNA sequence: TGCAGCGTTGAGGTCCAGGTAGCTTTCTTT. It translates to CSVEVQVAFF. V gene TRBV29-1 combines with J gene TRBJ1-1; D is uncertain. Trimming pared 3 bases from V and 10 bases from J, leaving 9 bases between. Germline V CDR1 and CDR2: SQVTM, ANQGSEA. The CDR3 has 10 residues.

This clone was counted a single time. The chain links TRBV27 to TRBJ2-7, with 10 positions matching TRBD2. The ends lost 6 bases at V and 5 bases at J; junction bases unmatched: 7. The CDR3 extends over 14 amino acids. The germline gives CDR1 MNHEY, CDR2 SMNVEV (reference sequence). CDR3 nucleotides: TGTGCCAGCAGACTCCTAGCGGGAGCGGACGAGCAGTACTTC. This encodes CASRLLAGADEQYF.

The sample holds a few counts of this clone. The chain is built from TRBV6-5 and TRBJ1-1; the match to TRBD1 covers 9 bases. The CDR3 totals 16 residues. V was clipped by 1 base and J by 5 bases; unmatched bases: 8. Germline CDR1 MNHEY, CDR2 SVGAGI. The CDR3 nucleotides are TGTGCCAGCAGTTACTTCAACAGGGGGCACAGAACTGAAGCTTTCTTT. It encodes CASSYFNRGHRTEAFF.

This clone was recorded only once. CDR3 coding DNA: TGTGCCAGCAGATACAGGCCCCCAAGTGAAAAACTGTTTTTT. It codes for CASRYRPPSEKLFF. V and J are TRBV5-4 and TRBJ1-4; weak D call: TRBD1 (5 bases). The CDR3 runs 14 residues. Per the germline V gene, CDR1 is SGHNT and CDR2 is YYREEE (reference sequence). V dropped 5 bases and J dropped 7 bases, with 15 bases sitting between them. The entire variable domain, with the rest obtained from reference TRBV5-4 and TRBJ1-4, is as follows: ETGVTQSPTHLIKTRGQQVTLRCSSQSGHNTVSWYQQALGQGPQFIFQYYREEENGRGNFPPRFSGLQFPNYSSELNVNALELDDSALYLCASRYRPPSEKLFFGSGTQLSVL.

This chain joins TRBV7-2 and TRBJ1-3; 8 bases agree with TRBD1. Germline V gene data show CDR1 as SGHTA and CDR2 as FQGNSA. The CDR3 runs 15 residues. The trim removed 6 bases at V and 0 bases at J, leaving 4 bases unmatched. The CDR3 sequence is CASRTTGGSGNTIYF. The DNA for the CDR3 is TGTGCCAGCAGAACTACAGGGGGCTCTGGAAACACCATATATTTT.

This clone was picked up one time. The chain couples TRBV6-2 or TRBV6-3 to TRBJ1-1; the match to TRBD1 covers 9 bases. The CDR3 has 14 residues. CDR1 MNHEY and CDR2 SVGEGT come from the germline V gene. Unmatched junction bases numbered 1, after V lost 5 bases and J lost 0 bases. The CDR3 DNA follows: TGTGCCAGCAGTCGACAGGGGGTGAACACTGAAGCTTTCTTT. This translates into CASSRQGVNTEAFF.

The gene calls are TRBV7-2 and TRBJ2-3, with D possibly being TRBD2 (7 bases). CDR1 and CDR2 (germline): SGHTA, FQGNSA. Between the trimmed V and J ends, which lost 3 bases and 5 bases, there was a span of 18 bases. The CDR3 runs to 16 residues. CDR3 nucleotide sequence: TGTGCCAGCAGCTTCGCTAGCGAGGGGGGGAGAGATACGCAGTATTTT. Amino acid sequence: CASSFASEGGRDTQYF.

The chain carries TRBV18 and TRBJ2-1, with TRBD2 identical over 9 bases. The CDR3 consists of 15 residues. After removal of 3 bases from V and 8 bases from J, the junction contained 8 bases not matched to a gene. Per germline, CDR1 KGHSH and CDR2 LQKENI. The CDR3 sequence is CASSPSSAGGHEQFF. CDR3 DNA: TGTGCCAGCTCACCCTCGTCGGCGGGAGGGCATGAGCAGTTCTTC.

The genes are TRBV6-1 and TRBJ1-2; 10 bases align to TRBD1. The V gene end was trimmed by 2 bases and the J gene end by 4 bases; junction bases not matched to a gene: 4. Germline-derived CDR1 and CDR2 are MNHNS and SASEGT. This CDR3 is built from 15 residues. The CDR3 spells CASSEKTGGSYGYTF. CDR3 nucleotide sequence: TGTGCCAGCAGTGAAAAGACAGGGGGCTCCTATGGCTACACCTTC.

The chain joins TRBV7-9 to TRBJ1-1, with D perhaps TRBD1 (5 bases). The CDR3 is 15 amino acids. The germline CDR1 and CDR2 sequences are SEHNR and FQNEAQ (reference sequence). V was clipped by 7 bases and J by 0 bases, with 15 bases between them. CDR3 loop: CASTLRGGMNTEAFF. The DNA of the CDR3 is TGTGCCAGCACTCTACGGGGGGGTATGAACACTGAAGCTTTCTTT.

This chain's CDR3 is CSVEVPRLRAGELFF. The CDR3 DNA sequence: TGCAGCGTTGAAGTTCCCCGGCTGAGGGCCGGGGAGCTGTTTTTT. This chain connects TRBV29-1 to TRBJ2-2, with D tentatively TRBD2 (5 bases). Trimming took off 1 base at V and 6 bases at J, with 15 bases between the two ends. Germline values: CDR1 SQVTM, CDR2 ANQGSEA. The CDR3 runs 15 residues.

V and J are TRBV19 and TRBJ1-1; 8 bases agree with TRBD1. Germline CDR1 reads LNHDA; CDR2 reads SQIVND (reference sequence). With V trimmed by 6 bases and J by 14 bases, 17 bases remained unmatched. This CDR3 has 14 residues. In DNA form, the CDR3 reads TGTGCCAGTAGCCCCGGCCAGGGGGCGCGAGGGTTGTTCTTT. This sequence encodes CASSPGQGARGLFF.

The CDR3 coding sequence is TGCGCCAGCAGACGACAGGGGGCATCAGATACGCAGTATTTT. Translation gives CASRRQGASDTQYF. The V gene is TRBV5-1, the J gene TRBJ2-3, with TRBD1 matching 10 bases. Unmatched junction bases numbered 4, after V lost 5 bases and J lost 4 bases. The CDR3 has 14 amino acids. Per germline, CDR1 SGHRS and CDR2 YFSETQ.

This clone was seen once. The chain combines TRBV6-5 with TRBJ2-1; 8 positions match TRBD1. Germline V gene lookup returns CDR1 MNHEY and CDR2 SVGAGI. Germline trimming cut 6 bases from V and 7 bases from J; bases unmatched to any gene: 5. This CDR3 comprises 13 residues. DNA for the CDR3: TGTGCCAGCAGCGGACAGGGTTTGAATGAGCAGTTCTTC. This sequence encodes CASSGQGLNEQFF.

This sequence joins TRBV9 and TRBJ1-2; 8 nucleotides agree with TRBD1. CDR1 is SGDLS, CDR2 YYNGEE, per germline. The CDR3 extends over 14 amino acids. The junction had 5 bases not matched to a gene; V was cut back by 0 bases and J by 7 bases. The chain's CDR3 is CASSVGQGTSGYTF. CDR3 nucleotide sequence: TGTGCCAGCAGCGTAGGACAGGGGACATCTGGCTACACCTTC.

V usage is TRBV4-2 and J usage is TRBJ1-2; TRBD1 is a possible D gene (6 bases). This CDR3 spans 14 amino acids. Deletions cut 1 base from V and 2 bases from J, with 8 bases between. The germline gives CDR1 LGHNA, CDR2 YNFKEQ. The CDR3 protein is CASSQAGVNYGYTF. The CDR3 coding sequence is TGTGCCAGCAGCCAAGCAGGGGTAAACTATGGCTACACCTTC.

CDR3 residues: CASSENTGGFEQFF. The DNA for the CDR3 is TGTGCCAGCAGCGAGAACACAGGGGGCTTTGAGCAGTTCTTC. The chain employs TRBV9 and TRBJ2-1; 9 bases are shared with TRBD1. The germline V gene has CDR1 SGDLS and CDR2 YYNGEE. V trimming: 3 bases; J trimming: 9 bases; junction bases outside the gene matches: 7. The CDR3 sequence is 14 residues long.

The genes are TRBV7-2 and TRBJ1-1, with TRBD1 as a possible D gene (5 bases). Germline V gene lookup returns CDR1 SGHTA and CDR2 FQGNSA. CDR3 length: 14 amino acids. V was trimmed by 3 bases and J by 4 bases, leaving 12 bases between them. The CDR3 sequence is CASSLQRGSTEAFF. The CDR3 DNA sequence: TGTGCCAGCAGCTTGCAAAGGGGTAGCACTGAAGCTTTCTTT.

This clone was counted only a few times. The chain has TRBV20-1 and TRBJ1-2, with D unresolved. With 7 bases removed from V and 5 bases from J, the gap between germline ends came to 8 bases. Germline loops: CDR1 DFQATT, CDR2 SNEGSKA (reference sequence). The CDR3 has 10 residues. In nucleotides, the CDR3 is TGCAGTGTAAGCGGGTATGGCTACACCTTC. This sequence encodes CSVSGYGYTF.

This clone was counted once. V and J are TRBV6-5 and TRBJ1-2; 10 positions agree with TRBD1. The CDR3 contains 15 residues. Trimming took 5 bases from V and 2 from J; bases not matched to a gene: 5. The germline V gene encodes CDR1 MNHEY and CDR2 SVGAGI. The DNA of the CDR3 is TGTGCCAGCAGTCGGACAGGGGGAACGAACTATGGCTACACCTTC. Translation gives CASSRTGGTNYGYTF.